This T cell receptor beta chain was recorded in a study of CD8+ T cells in alopecia areata. This clone was detected a few times. The listed genes are named as in mouse. The read is 4 residues too short to cover the CDR3 end, so that end is filled in from the germline J gene. cDNA reverse transcribed from extracted RNA served as the sequencing template. Using immunoSEQ multiplex PCR, the repertoire was profiled, and TCRdb retains in-frame clones only, with some absent. The repertoire consists of under 350,000 clones, none detected only once. Cutaneous lymph nodes were pooled and cells sorted by CD4, CD8alpha, NKG2D, NKG2ACE and more. V was cut by 6 bases and J by 0 bases, with 16 bases left in between. CDR1 is FNHDT and CDR2 is SITEND in the germline V gene (reference sequence). The CDR3 is 16 amino acids.

The sequenced material came from CD4+ T cells sorted from a lymph node. This TCR was recovered from a C3H/HeJ mouse with alopecia areata. These mice share the MHC haplotype H2-k. The chain carries TRBV19 and TRBJ2-1; perhaps TRBD1 as D (6 bases). CDR3 DNA, as far as it was read: TGTGCCAGCACCCCGGGACAAAACTATAACTATGCT. Encoded protein: CASTPGQNYNYA. In full, the CDR3 reads CASTPGQNYNYAEQFF.